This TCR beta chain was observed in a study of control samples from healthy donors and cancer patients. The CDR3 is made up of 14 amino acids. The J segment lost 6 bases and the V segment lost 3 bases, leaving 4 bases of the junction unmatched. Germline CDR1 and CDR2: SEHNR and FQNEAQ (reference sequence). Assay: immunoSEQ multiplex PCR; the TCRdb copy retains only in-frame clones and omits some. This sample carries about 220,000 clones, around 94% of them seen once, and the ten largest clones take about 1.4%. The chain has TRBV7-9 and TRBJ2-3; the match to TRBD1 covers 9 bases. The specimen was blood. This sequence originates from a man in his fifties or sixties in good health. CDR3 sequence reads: CASSFDRGEDTQYF. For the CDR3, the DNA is TGTGCCAGCAGCTTTGACAGGGGGGAGGATACGCAGTATTTT. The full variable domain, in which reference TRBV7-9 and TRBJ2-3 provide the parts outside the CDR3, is DTGVSQNPRHKITKRGQNVTFRCDPISEHNRLYWYRQTLGQGPEFLTYFQNEAQLEKSRLLSDRFSAERPKGSFSTLEIQRTEQGDSAMYLCASSFDRGEDTQYFGPGTRLTVL.